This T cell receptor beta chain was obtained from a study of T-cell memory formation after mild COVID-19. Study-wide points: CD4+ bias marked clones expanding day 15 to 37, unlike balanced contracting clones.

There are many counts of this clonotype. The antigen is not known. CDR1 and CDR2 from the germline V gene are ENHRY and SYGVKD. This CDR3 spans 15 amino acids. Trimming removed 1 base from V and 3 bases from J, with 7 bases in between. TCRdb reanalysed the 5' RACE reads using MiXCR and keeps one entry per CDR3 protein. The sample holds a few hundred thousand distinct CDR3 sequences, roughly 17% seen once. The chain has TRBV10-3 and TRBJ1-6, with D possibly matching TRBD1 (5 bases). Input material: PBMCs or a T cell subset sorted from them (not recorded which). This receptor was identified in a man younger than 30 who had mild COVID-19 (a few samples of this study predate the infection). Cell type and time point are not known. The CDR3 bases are TGTGCCATCAGTGAGTGGGGCAGCTATAATTCACCCCTCCACTTT. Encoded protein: CAISEWGSYNSPLHF.